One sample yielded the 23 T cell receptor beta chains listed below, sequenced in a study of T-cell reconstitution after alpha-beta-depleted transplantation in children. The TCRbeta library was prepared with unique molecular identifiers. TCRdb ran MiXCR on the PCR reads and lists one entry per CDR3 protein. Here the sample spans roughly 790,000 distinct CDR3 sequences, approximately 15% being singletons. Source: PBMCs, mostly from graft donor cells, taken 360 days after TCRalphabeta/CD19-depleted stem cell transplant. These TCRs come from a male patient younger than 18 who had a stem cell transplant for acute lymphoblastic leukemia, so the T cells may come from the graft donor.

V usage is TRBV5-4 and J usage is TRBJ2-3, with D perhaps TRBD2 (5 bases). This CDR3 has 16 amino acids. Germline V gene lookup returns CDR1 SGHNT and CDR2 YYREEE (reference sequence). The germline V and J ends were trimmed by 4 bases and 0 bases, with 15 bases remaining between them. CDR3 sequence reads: CASSPPTGSSTDTQYF. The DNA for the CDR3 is TGTGCCAGCAGCCCTCCGACGGGATCTAGCACAGATACGCAGTATTTT.

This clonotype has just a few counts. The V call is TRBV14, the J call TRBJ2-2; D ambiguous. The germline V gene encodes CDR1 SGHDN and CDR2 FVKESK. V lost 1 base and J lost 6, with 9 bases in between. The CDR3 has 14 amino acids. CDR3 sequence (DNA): TGTGCCAGCAGCCAAGTGCGTGTCCCCGGGGAGCTGTTTTTT. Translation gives CASSQVRVPGELFF.

CDR3 protein: CASSLGWGGTPPYNEQFF. CDR3 in DNA: TGTGCCAGCAGCTTAGGCTGGGGAGGGACACCCCCCTACAATGAGCAGTTCTTC. The rearrangement links TRBV11-1 to TRBJ2-1; maybe TRBD2 (7 bases). This CDR3 is built from 18 residues. V gave up 1 base and J gave up 2 bases, with 18 bases separating them. The V gene's germline CDR1 is SGHAT and CDR2 FQDESV (reference sequence).

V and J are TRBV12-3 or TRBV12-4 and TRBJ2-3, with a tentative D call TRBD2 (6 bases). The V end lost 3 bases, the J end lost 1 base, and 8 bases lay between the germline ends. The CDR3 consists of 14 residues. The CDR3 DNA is TGTGCCAGCAGTTTTGAGCGGGGCACAGATACGCAGTATTTT. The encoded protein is CASSFERGTDTQYF.

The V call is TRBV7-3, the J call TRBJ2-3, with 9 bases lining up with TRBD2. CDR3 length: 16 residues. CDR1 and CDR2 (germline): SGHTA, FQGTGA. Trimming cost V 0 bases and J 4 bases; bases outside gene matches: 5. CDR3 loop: CASSLTSGRLADTQYF. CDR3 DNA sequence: TGTGCCAGCAGCTTAACTAGCGGGAGACTAGCAGATACGCAGTATTTT.

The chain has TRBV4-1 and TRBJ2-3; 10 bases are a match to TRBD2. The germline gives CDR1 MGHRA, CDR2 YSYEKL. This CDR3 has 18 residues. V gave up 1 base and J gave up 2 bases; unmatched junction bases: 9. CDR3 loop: CASSQGGGLAVFTDTQYF. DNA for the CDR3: TGCGCCAGCAGCCAAGGGGGTGGACTAGCGGTTTTCACAGATACGCAGTATTTT.

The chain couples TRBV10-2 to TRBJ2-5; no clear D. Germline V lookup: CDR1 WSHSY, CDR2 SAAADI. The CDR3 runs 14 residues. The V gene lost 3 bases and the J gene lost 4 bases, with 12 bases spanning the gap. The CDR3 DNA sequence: TGCGCCAGCAGTGAATCACAAGGGCGAGAGACCCAGTACTTC. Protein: CASSESQGRETQYF.

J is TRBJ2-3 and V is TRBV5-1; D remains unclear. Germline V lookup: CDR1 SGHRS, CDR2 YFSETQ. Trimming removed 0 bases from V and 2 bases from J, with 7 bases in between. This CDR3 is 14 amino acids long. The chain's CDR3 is CASSLEEATDTQYF. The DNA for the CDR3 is TGCGCCAGCAGCTTGGAAGAGGCCACAGATACGCAGTATTTT.

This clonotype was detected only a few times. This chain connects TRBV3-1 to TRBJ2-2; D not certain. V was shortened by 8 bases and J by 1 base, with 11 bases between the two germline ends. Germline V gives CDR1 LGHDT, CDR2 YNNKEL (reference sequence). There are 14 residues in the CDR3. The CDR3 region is CASENVVNTGELFF. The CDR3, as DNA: TGTGCCAGCGAAAACGTAGTGAACACCGGGGAGCTGTTTTTT. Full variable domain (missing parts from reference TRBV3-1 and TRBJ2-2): DTAVSQTPKYLVTQMGNDKSIKCEQNLGHDTMYWYKQDSKKFLKIMFSYNNKELIINETVPNRFSPKSPDKAHLNLHINSLELGDSAVYFCASENVVNTGELFFGEGSRLTVL.

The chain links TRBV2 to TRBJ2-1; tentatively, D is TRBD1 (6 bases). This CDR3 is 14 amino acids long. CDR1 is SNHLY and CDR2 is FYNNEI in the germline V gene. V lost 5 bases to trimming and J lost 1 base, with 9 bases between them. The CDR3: CASSNRVSYNEQFF. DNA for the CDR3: TGTGCCAGCAGTAACAGGGTATCCTACAATGAGCAGTTCTTC. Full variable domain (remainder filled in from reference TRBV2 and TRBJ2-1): EPEVTQTPSHQVTQMGQEVILRCVPISNHLYFYWYRQILGQKVEFLVSFYNNEISEKSEIFDDQFSVERPDGSNFTLKIRSTKLEDSAMYFCASSNRVSYNEQFFGPGTRLTVL.

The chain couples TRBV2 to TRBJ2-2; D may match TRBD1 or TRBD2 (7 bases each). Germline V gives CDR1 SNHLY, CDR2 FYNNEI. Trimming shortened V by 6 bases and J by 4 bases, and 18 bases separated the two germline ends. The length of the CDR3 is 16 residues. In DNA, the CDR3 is TGTGCCAGCAGCGACCAGGGGGGGTGGTCCACCGGGGAGCTGTTTTTT. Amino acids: CASSDQGGWSTGELFF.

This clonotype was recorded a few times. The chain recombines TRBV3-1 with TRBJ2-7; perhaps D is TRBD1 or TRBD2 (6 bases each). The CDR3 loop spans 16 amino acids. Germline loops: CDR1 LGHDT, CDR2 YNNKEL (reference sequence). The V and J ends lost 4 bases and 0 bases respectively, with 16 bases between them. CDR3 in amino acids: CASSPRGRGNSYEQYF. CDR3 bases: TGTGCCAGCAGCCCCCGGGGGCGCGGCAACTCCTACGAGCAGTACTTC.

CDR3 sequence: CASSEGSSGWETQYF. CDR3 DNA: TGTGCCAGCAGTGAAGGGTCTAGCGGATGGGAGACCCAGTACTTC. The genes are TRBV6-1 and TRBJ2-5; 7 bases align to TRBD2. This CDR3 is built from 15 residues. J lost 5 bases, V lost 1 base, and 7 bases had no gene match. The germline V gene has CDR1 MNHNS and CDR2 SASEGT.

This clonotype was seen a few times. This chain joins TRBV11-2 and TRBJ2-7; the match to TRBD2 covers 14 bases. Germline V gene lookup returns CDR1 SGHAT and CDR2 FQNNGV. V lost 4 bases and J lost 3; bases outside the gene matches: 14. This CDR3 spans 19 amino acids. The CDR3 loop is CASSSQRLAGGLRLYEQYF. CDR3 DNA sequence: TGTGCCAGCAGCTCCCAACGACTAGCGGGAGGGCTAAGGCTCTACGAGCAGTACTTC. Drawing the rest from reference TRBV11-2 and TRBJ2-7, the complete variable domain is EAGVAQSPRYKIIEKRQSVAFWCNPISGHATLYWYQQILGQGPKLLIQFQNNGVVDDSQLPKDRFSAERLKGVDSTLKIQPAKLEDSAVYLCASSSQRLAGGLRLYEQYFGPGTRLTVT.

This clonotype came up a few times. Here the CDR3 reads CASSPRQTYEQYF. In DNA form, the CDR3 reads TGTGCCAGCTCACCACGGCAGACCTACGAGCAGTACTTC. The chain combines TRBV18 with TRBJ2-7; D remains unclear. Germline V gene data show CDR1 as KGHSH and CDR2 as LQKENI. The CDR3 sequence is 13 residues long. V lost 1 base and J 2 bases, leaving 6 bases between the germline ends.

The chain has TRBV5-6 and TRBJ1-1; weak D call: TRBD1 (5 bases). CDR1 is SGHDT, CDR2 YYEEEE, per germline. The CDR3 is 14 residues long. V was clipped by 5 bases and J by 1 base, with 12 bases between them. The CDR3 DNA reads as TGTGCCAGCAGGCTTGCGGGGGGGAACACTGAAGCTTTCTTT. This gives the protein CASRLAGGNTEAFF.

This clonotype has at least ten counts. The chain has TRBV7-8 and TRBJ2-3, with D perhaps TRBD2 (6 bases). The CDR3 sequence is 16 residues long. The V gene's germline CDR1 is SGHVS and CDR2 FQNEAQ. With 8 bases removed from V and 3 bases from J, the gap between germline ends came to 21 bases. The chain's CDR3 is CASDSRVGGSTDTQYF. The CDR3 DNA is TGTGCCAGCGACAGCCGGGTTGGGGGGAGTACAGATACGCAGTATTTT.

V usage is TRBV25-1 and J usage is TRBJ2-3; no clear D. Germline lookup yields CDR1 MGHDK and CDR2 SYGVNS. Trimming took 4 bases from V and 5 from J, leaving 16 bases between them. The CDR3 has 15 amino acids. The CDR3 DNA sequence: TGTGCCAGCAGTGGGACCGCTACCTTTCTAGATACGCAGTATTTT. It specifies CASSGTATFLDTQYF.

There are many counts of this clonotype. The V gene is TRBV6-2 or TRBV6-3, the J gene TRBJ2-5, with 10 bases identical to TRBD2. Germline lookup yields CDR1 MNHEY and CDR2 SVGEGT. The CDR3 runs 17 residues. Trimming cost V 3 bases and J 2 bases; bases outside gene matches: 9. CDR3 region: CASSYRPGLAIQETQYF. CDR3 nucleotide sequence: TGTGCCAGCAGTTATAGACCGGGACTAGCGATACAAGAGACCCAGTACTTC.

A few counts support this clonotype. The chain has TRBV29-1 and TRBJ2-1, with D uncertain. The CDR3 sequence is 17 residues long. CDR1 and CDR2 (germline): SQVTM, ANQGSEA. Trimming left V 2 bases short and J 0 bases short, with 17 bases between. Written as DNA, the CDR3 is TGCAGCGTTGAAATTTTAGGACGGCTGAGCTCCTACAATGAGCAGTTCTTC. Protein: CSVEILGRLSSYNEQFF.

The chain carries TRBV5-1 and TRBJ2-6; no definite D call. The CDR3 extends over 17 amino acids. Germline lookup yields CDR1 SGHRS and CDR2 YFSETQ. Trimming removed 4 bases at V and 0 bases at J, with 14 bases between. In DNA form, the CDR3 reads TGCGCCAGCAGCCCTCGCTGGACCATCTCTGGGGCCAACGTCCTGACTTTC. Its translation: CASSPRWTISGANVLTF.

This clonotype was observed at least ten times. The CDR3 loop is CASSQGLETQYF. Written as DNA, the CDR3 is TGCGCCAGCAGCCAAGGGTTAGAGACCCAGTACTTC. The chain carries TRBV5-1 and TRBJ2-5, with D hard to call. Germline V CDR1 and CDR2: SGHRS, YFSETQ. The V end lost 4 bases, the J end lost 4 bases, and 8 bases lay between the germline ends. The CDR3 runs to 12 residues.

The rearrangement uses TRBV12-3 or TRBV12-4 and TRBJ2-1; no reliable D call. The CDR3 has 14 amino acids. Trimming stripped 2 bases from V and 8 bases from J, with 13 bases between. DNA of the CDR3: TGTGCCAGCAGTTTATTGGGTAGTTACTATGAGCAGTTCTTC. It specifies CASSLLGSYYEQFF.